Listed below are T cell receptor beta chains from one sample, sequenced in a study of shared clonotypes between healthy human individuals. Measured with immunoSEQ multiplex PCR; TCRdb has only the in-frame clones, and not every one. The table includes more than 600,000 clones, around 90% detected once. The sequenced material came from naive CD8+ T cells sorted from blood. The receptors derive from a man aged 30-40 years in good health. The CDR3 runs from the conserved cysteine through the conserved F or W. The order of the fields is CDR3 protein, CDR3 DNA, J gene, V gene, D gene, clone size. The D gene is left open where the match is weak. Rows give clone size only sometimes, using once, few, many, or a class for an expanded clone.

cdr3_aa: CSVKGGSYNEQFF; cdr3_nt: TGCAGCGTTAAAGGCGGGAGCTACAATGAGCAGTTCTTC; j_call: TRBJ2-1; v_call: TRBV29-1; d_call: TRBD2; clone_size: .
cdr3_aa: CASSSYSWTGNTEAFF; cdr3_nt: TGTGCCAGCAGTTCGTATTCATGGACAGGGAACACTGAAGCTTTCTTT; j_call: TRBJ1-1; v_call: TRBV27; d_call: TRBD1; clone_size: once
cdr3_aa: CASSSGFYNEQFF; cdr3_nt: TGTGCCAGCAGTAGCGGCTTCTACAATGAGCAGTTCTTC; j_call: TRBJ2-1; v_call: TRBV6-5; d_call: .; clone_size: .
cdr3_aa: CASSSGQGATGELFF; cdr3_nt: TGTGCCAGCAGCTCGGGCCAGGGGGCAACCGGGGAGCTGTTTTTT; j_call: TRBJ2-2; v_call: TRBV7-6; d_call: TRBD1; clone_size: .
cdr3_aa: CASSLGVGAYEQYF; cdr3_nt: TGTGCTAGCAGCTTAGGTGTGGGGGCGTACGAGCAGTACTTC; j_call: TRBJ2-7; v_call: TRBV7-7; d_call: .; clone_size: .
cdr3_aa: CASSPGLGVVEQYF; cdr3_nt: TGTGCCAGCTCACCGGGACTAGGGGTTGTCGAGCAGTACTTC; j_call: TRBJ2-7; v_call: TRBV18; d_call: TRBD2; clone_size: .
cdr3_aa: CASSLRAGFQADTQYF; cdr3_nt: TGTGCCAGCAGCTTGCGGGCAGGGTTTCAAGCAGATACGCAGTATTTT; j_call: TRBJ2-3; v_call: TRBV5-5; d_call: .; clone_size: .
cdr3_aa: CASSLPGQINTEAFF; cdr3_nt: TGTGCCAGCAGCCTCCCCGGACAGATTAACACTGAAGCTTTCTTT; j_call: TRBJ1-1; v_call: TRBV28; d_call: .; clone_size: .
cdr3_aa: CASSLAGGFSNEQFF; cdr3_nt: TGTGCCAGCAGCTTAGCGGGAGGGTTTTCTAATGAGCAGTTCTTC; j_call: TRBJ2-1; v_call: TRBV7-9; d_call: TRBD2; clone_size: .
cdr3_aa: CASSYSLSPGTQYF; cdr3_nt: TGTGCCAGCAGTTACTCGCTCTCCCCCGGTACGCAGTATTTT; j_call: TRBJ2-3; v_call: TRBV6-5; d_call: .; clone_size: once
cdr3_aa: CASSFVDRGFFNEQYF; cdr3_nt: TGTGCCAGCAGCTTTGTTGACAGGGGCTTCTTTAACGAGCAGTACTTC; j_call: TRBJ2-7; v_call: TRBV11-2; d_call: TRBD1; clone_size: .
cdr3_aa: CASSSSDNYGYTF; cdr3_nt: TGTGCCAGCAGTTCTTCAGACAACTATGGCTACACCTTC; j_call: TRBJ1-2; v_call: TRBV27; d_call: .; clone_size: .
cdr3_aa: CSVNGGQGYSYGYTF; cdr3_nt: TGCAGCGTTAATGGAGGACAGGGATATAGCTATGGCTACACCTTC; j_call: TRBJ1-2; v_call: TRBV29-1; d_call: TRBD1; clone_size: .
cdr3_aa: CASSLVDLREGTDTQYF; cdr3_nt: TGTGCCAGCAGCTTAGTAGATTTGCGGGAGGGCACAGATACGCAGTATTTT; j_call: TRBJ2-3; v_call: TRBV7-9; d_call: TRBD2; clone_size: .
cdr3_aa: CASSQAQGSLNEQFF; cdr3_nt: TGCGCCAGCAGCCAAGCCCAGGGATCCCTCAATGAGCAGTTCTTC; j_call: TRBJ2-1; v_call: TRBV4-1; d_call: .; clone_size: .
cdr3_aa: CSALYPRGSNTEAFF; cdr3_nt: TGCAGCGCCCTTTATCCCAGGGGATCGAACACTGAAGCTTTCTTT; j_call: TRBJ1-1; v_call: TRBV29-1; d_call: .; clone_size: .
cdr3_aa: CASSFRRGQGNGYTF; cdr3_nt: TGTGCCAGCAGTTTCCGTCGTGGACAGGGAAATGGCTACACCTTC; j_call: TRBJ1-2; v_call: TRBV28; d_call: TRBD1; clone_size: .
cdr3_aa: CASSLTPSGRVSYNEQFF; cdr3_nt: TGTGCCAGCTCTCTCACGCCTAGCGGGAGGGTATCCTACAATGAGCAGTTCTTC; j_call: TRBJ2-1; v_call: TRBV18; d_call: TRBD2; clone_size: .
cdr3_aa: CASSPTGGGNQPQHF; cdr3_nt: TGTGCCAGCAGTCCTACAGGGGGCGGCAATCAGCCCCAGCATTTT; j_call: TRBJ1-5; v_call: TRBV6-5; d_call: TRBD1; clone_size: .
cdr3_aa: CASSPLGVSSYNEQFF; cdr3_nt: TGTGCCAGCAGTCCCCTAGGGGTCAGCTCCTACAATGAGCAGTTCTTC; j_call: TRBJ2-1; v_call: TRBV27; d_call: .; clone_size: .
cdr3_aa: CASSSKVTGELFF; cdr3_nt: TGTGCCAGCAGCTCCAAGGTCACCGGGGAGCTGTTTTTT; j_call: TRBJ2-2; v_call: TRBV7-7; d_call: .; clone_size: .
cdr3_aa: CASSPTSGLGEQFF; cdr3_nt: TGTGCCAGCAGCCCAACCAGCGGCTTGGGGGAGCAGTTCTTC; j_call: TRBJ2-1; v_call: TRBV7-9; d_call: .; clone_size: .
cdr3_aa: CSAKGGRGYTF; cdr3_nt: TGCAGTGCCAAAGGGGGCCGGGGCTACACCTTC; j_call: TRBJ1-2; v_call: TRBV20-1; d_call: TRBD1; clone_size: once
cdr3_aa: CASSSQRDRVTYEQYF; cdr3_nt: TGTGCCAGCAGCTCTCAGCGGGACAGGGTAACCTACGAGCAGTACTTC; j_call: TRBJ2-7; v_call: TRBV7-8; d_call: TRBD1; clone_size: .
cdr3_aa: CASSMPYTGGEETQYF; cdr3_nt: TGTGCCAGTAGTATGCCATATACAGGGGGCGAAGAGACCCAGTACTTC; j_call: TRBJ2-5; v_call: TRBV19; d_call: TRBD1; clone_size: .
cdr3_aa: CASSRHLVKTNTGELFF; cdr3_nt: TGCGCCAGCAGCCGCCATCTAGTTAAAACGAACACCGGGGAGCTGTTTTTT; j_call: TRBJ2-2; v_call: TRBV4-1; d_call: .; clone_size: .
cdr3_aa: CASSWPGQSYEQYF; cdr3_nt: TGTGCCAGCAGCTGGCCGGGACAGTCCTACGAGCAGTACTTC; j_call: TRBJ2-7; v_call: TRBV7-9; d_call: TRBD1; clone_size: .
cdr3_aa: CASSSTGSKGYTF; cdr3_nt: TGTGCCAGCAGCTCGACAGGGAGCAAAGGCTACACCTTC; j_call: TRBJ1-2; v_call: TRBV5-4; d_call: TRBD1; clone_size: .
cdr3_aa: CSVGRQGTGELFF; cdr3_nt: TGCAGCGTGGGCAGACAGGGAACCGGGGAGCTGTTTTTT; j_call: TRBJ2-2; v_call: TRBV29-1; d_call: TRBD1; clone_size: once
cdr3_aa: CADRAAGGPGFETQYF; cdr3_nt: TGTGCCGACAGGGCGGCGGGAGGGCCCGGGTTCGAGACCCAGTACTTC; j_call: TRBJ2-5; v_call: TRBV11-2; d_call: TRBD2; clone_size: .
cdr3_aa: CASSLGQGMNTEAFF; cdr3_nt: TGCGCCAGCAGCTTGGGGCAGGGCATGAACACTGAAGCTTTCTTT; j_call: TRBJ1-1; v_call: TRBV5-1; d_call: .; clone_size: once
cdr3_aa: CSVEGTRESMDIQYF; cdr3_nt: TGCAGCGTTGAGGGGACCCGTGAATCGATGGACATTCAGTACTTC; j_call: TRBJ2-4; v_call: TRBV29-1; d_call: .; clone_size: .
cdr3_aa: CASSGTTGSDTIYF; cdr3_nt: TGTGCCAGCAGCGGCACGACAGGGTCGGACACCATATATTTT; j_call: TRBJ1-3; v_call: TRBV5-5; d_call: TRBD1; clone_size: .
cdr3_aa: CASSPTSGRSPGELFF; cdr3_nt: TGTGCCAGCAGCCCAACTAGCGGGAGGTCTCCCGGGGAGCTGTTTTTT; j_call: TRBJ2-2; v_call: TRBV7-9; d_call: TRBD2; clone_size: .
cdr3_aa: CSVAGTSVTYNEQFF; cdr3_nt: TGCAGCGTAGCCGGGACTAGCGTCACTTACAATGAGCAGTTCTTC; j_call: TRBJ2-1; v_call: TRBV29-1; d_call: TRBD2; clone_size: .
cdr3_aa: CASRRVRGRLLSQQYF; cdr3_nt: TGTGCCAGCAGGCGAGTCAGGGGTCGTCTTCTGAGCCAGCAGTATTTT; j_call: TRBJ2-3; v_call: TRBV2; d_call: .; clone_size: .
cdr3_aa: CASSSGTENLHEQFF; cdr3_nt: TGTGCCAGCAGCTCCGGGACAGAGAACCTTCATGAGCAGTTCTTC; j_call: TRBJ2-1; v_call: TRBV7-9; d_call: TRBD1; clone_size: .
cdr3_aa: CASSGHQHQETQYF; cdr3_nt: TGTGCCAGCAGTGGTCACCAGCATCAAGAGACCCAGTACTTC; j_call: TRBJ2-5; v_call: TRBV6-6; d_call: .; clone_size: .
cdr3_aa: CASSTTVGQPQHF; cdr3_nt: TGTGCCAGTAGTACGACAGTTGGTCAGCCCCAGCATTTT; j_call: TRBJ1-5; v_call: TRBV19; d_call: .; clone_size: .
cdr3_aa: CASSASGSTDTQYF; cdr3_nt: TGTGCCAGCAGCGCTAGCGGGAGTACAGATACGCAGTATTTT; j_call: TRBJ2-3; v_call: TRBV9; d_call: TRBD2; clone_size: few
cdr3_aa: CASSRGTGELFF; cdr3_nt: TGTGCCAGCAGCAGAGGAACCGGGGAGCTGTTTTTT; j_call: TRBJ2-2; v_call: TRBV6-6; d_call: .; clone_size: .
cdr3_aa: CASIGAGANVLTF; cdr3_nt: TGTGCCAGCATAGGGGCTGGGGCCAACGTCCTGACTTTC; j_call: TRBJ2-6; v_call: TRBV25-1; d_call: .; clone_size: few
cdr3_aa: CASSEVGSWGYTF; cdr3_nt: TGTGCCAGCAGTGAAGTGGGGAGTTGGGGCTACACCTTC; j_call: TRBJ1-2; v_call: TRBV2; d_call: .; clone_size: .
cdr3_aa: CASRRGGSPYNEQFF; cdr3_nt: TGTGCCAGCAGACGCGGCGGGAGTCCCTACAATGAGCAGTTCTTC; j_call: TRBJ2-1; v_call: TRBV11-2; d_call: TRBD2; clone_size: .
cdr3_aa: CASSSRPKISGNTIYF; cdr3_nt: TGTGCCAGCAGCTCCCGTCCAAAGATCTCTGGAAACACCATATATTTT; j_call: TRBJ1-3; v_call: TRBV7-9; d_call: .; clone_size: .
cdr3_aa: CSVGEGVAGGFRLYEQYF; cdr3_nt: TGCAGCGTTGGGGAGGGGGTAGCGGGAGGCTTTCGCCTCTACGAGCAGTACTTC; j_call: TRBJ2-7; v_call: TRBV29-1; d_call: TRBD2; clone_size: once
cdr3_aa: CASSPNFGSGGGPFEAFF; cdr3_nt: TGTGCCAGTAGTCCAAATTTTGGGAGTGGGGGCGGGCCGTTTGAAGCTTTCTTT; j_call: TRBJ1-1; v_call: TRBV19; d_call: .; clone_size: .
cdr3_aa: CASSHRGNQPQHF; cdr3_nt: TGTGCCAGCAGTCACAGGGGGAATCAGCCCCAGCATTTT; j_call: TRBJ1-5; v_call: TRBV28; d_call: TRBD1; clone_size: .
cdr3_aa: CASSSRGTEIYEQYF; cdr3_nt: TGTGCCAGCAGCTCCCGAGGGACAGAAATCTACGAGCAGTACTTC; j_call: TRBJ2-7; v_call: TRBV5-8; d_call: TRBD1; clone_size: once
cdr3_aa: CASSPPRTSQETQYF; cdr3_nt: TGTGCCAGCAGCCCCCCCCGGACTAGTCAAGAGACCCAGTACTTC; j_call: TRBJ2-5; v_call: TRBV7-2; d_call: TRBD2; clone_size: .
cdr3_aa: CASSRTGSSSYEQYF; cdr3_nt: TGTGCCAGCAGCCGGACAGGGTCTTCTTCCTACGAGCAGTACTTC; j_call: TRBJ2-7; v_call: TRBV27; d_call: TRBD1; clone_size: .
cdr3_aa: CASSLGGSGGGNTIYF; cdr3_nt: TGTGCCAGCAGCTTAGGGGGGTCCGGCGGCGGAAACACCATATATTTT; j_call: TRBJ1-3; v_call: TRBV7-9; d_call: .; clone_size: .
cdr3_aa: CASSLGLADYNEQFF; cdr3_nt: TGCGCCAGCAGCTTGGGACTAGCGGACTACAATGAGCAGTTCTTC; j_call: TRBJ2-1; v_call: TRBV5-1; d_call: TRBD2; clone_size: .
cdr3_aa: CASSDSNEKLFF; cdr3_nt: TGTGCCAGCAGTGACAGCAATGAAAAACTGTTTTTT; j_call: TRBJ1-4; v_call: TRBV25-1; d_call: .; clone_size: .